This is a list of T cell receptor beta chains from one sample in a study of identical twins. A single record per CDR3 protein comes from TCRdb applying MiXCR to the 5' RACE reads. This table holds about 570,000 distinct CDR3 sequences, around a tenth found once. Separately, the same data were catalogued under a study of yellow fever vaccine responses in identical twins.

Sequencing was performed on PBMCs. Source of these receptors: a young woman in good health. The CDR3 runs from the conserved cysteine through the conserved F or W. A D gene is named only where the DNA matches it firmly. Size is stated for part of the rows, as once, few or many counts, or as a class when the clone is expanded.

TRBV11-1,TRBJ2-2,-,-,CASSLALLKGPANTGELFF,TGTGCCAGCAGCTTAGCGCTTCTTAAGGGGCCCGCGAACACCGGGGAGCTGTTTTTT
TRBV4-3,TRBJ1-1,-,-,CASSHNPSRPMNTEAFF,TGCGCCAGCAGCCACAACCCCTCGAGACCTATGAACACTGAAGCTTTCTTT
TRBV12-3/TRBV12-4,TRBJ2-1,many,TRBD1,CASSKTDRVSYNEQFF,TGTGCCAGCAGTAAGACCGACAGGGTCTCCTACAATGAGCAGTTCTTC
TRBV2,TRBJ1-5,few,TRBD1,CASRLRDRGQPQHF,TGTGCCAGCAGGCTCCGGGACAGGGGGCAGCCCCAGCATTTT
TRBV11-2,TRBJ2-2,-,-,CASSLDLGKGWRDTGELFF,TGTGCCAGCAGCTTAGATCTCGGGAAGGGGTGGCGTGACACCGGGGAGCTGTTTTTT
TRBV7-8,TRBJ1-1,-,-,CASSLAGRASRSTEAFF,TGTGCCAGCAGCTTAGCGGGTAGGGCCAGTCGTAGCACTGAAGCTTTCTTT
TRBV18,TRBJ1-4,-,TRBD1,CASSPQPGQRNEKLFF,TGTGCCAGCTCACCCCAGCCGGGACAGAGGAATGAAAAACTGTTTTTT
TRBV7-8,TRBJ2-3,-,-,CASSLQGTLTDTQYF,TGTGCCAGCAGCTTACAGGGAACCCTCACAGATACGCAGTATTTT
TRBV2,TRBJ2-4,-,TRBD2,CASSGGRRFGDIQYF,TGTGCCAGCAGTGGCGGGAGAAGGTTTGGGGACATTCAGTACTTC
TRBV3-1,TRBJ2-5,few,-,CASSQGGGLAEETQYF,TGTGCCAGCAGCCAAGGAGGAGGGCTAGCAGAAGAGACCCAGTACTTC
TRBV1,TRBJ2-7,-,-,CTSPPYEQYF,TGCACCAGCCCCCCCTACGAGCAGTACTTC
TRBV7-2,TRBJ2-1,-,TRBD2,CASKTSGGLGEQFF,TGTGCCAGCAAAACTAGCGGGGGCCTGGGAGAGCAGTTCTTC
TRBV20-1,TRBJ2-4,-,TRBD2,CSARDLRGGLHIQYF,TGCAGTGCTAGAGATCTACGGGGGGGGCTTCACATTCAGTACTTC
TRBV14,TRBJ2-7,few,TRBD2,CASSRPRGVPGTSNLHTYEQYF,TGTGCCAGCAGCCGCCCCCGGGGAGTGCCAGGGACTAGTAATCTCCATACCTACGAGCAGTACTTC
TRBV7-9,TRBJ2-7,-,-,CASSLWVSDRYYEQYF,TGTGCCAGCAGCTTATGGGTTTCCGACAGGTACTACGAGCAGTACTTC
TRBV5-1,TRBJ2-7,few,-,CASSLGGPTYEQYF,TGCGCCAGCAGCTTGGGGGGACCTACCTACGAGCAGTACTTC
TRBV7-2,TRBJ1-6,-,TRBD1,CASSLGGQGARSPLHF,TGTGCCAGCAGCTTAGGAGGACAGGGGGCTAGATCACCCCTCCACTTT
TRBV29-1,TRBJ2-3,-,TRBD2,CSVKTSGAAPDTQYF,TGCAGCGTCAAGACTAGCGGGGCCGCACCAGATACGCAGTATTTT
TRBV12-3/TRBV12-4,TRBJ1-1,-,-,CASSLHLGGGRERNTEAFF,TGTGCCAGCAGTTTACATTTGGGCGGAGGCAGGGAAAGAAACACTGAAGCTTTCTTT
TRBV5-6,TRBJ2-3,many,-,CASSHGAGQLRTDTQYF,TGTGCCAGCAGCCACGGGGCGGGACAGCTCCGCACAGATACGCAGTATTTT
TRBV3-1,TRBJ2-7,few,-,CASSPEGQWQYF,TGTGCCAGCAGCCCAGAGGGACAATGGCAGTACTTC
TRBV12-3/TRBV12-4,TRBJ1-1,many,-,CASSTRLDTEAFF,TGTGCCAGCAGTACTCGACTGGACACTGAAGCTTTCTTT
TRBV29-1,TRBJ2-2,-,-,CSVELSPFGQGSNTGELFF,TGCAGCGTTGAACTTTCCCCCTTTGGGCAGGGATCGAACACCGGGGAGCTGTTTTTT
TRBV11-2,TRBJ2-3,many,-,CASSYLSGSTDTQYF,TGTGCCAGCAGTTACCTTAGCGGAAGCACAGATACGCAGTATTTT
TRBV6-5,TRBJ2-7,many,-,CASSWSTGSEQYF,TGTGCCAGCAGTTGGAGTACAGGGAGCGAGCAGTACTTC
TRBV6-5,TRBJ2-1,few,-,CASSYDAGSEQFF,TGTGCCAGCAGTTACGATGCGGGATCTGAGCAGTTCTTC
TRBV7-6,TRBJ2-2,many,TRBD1,CASSLQGHDTGELFF,TGTGCCAGCAGCCTACAGGGGCATGACACCGGGGAGCTGTTTTTT
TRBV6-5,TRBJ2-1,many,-,CASSYSSRATSIEQFF,TGTGCCAGCAGTTACTCGAGTCGGGCGACAAGTATTGAGCAGTTCTTC
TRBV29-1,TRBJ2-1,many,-,CSVSSTYEQFF,TGCAGCGTCTCGTCTACCTATGAGCAGTTCTTC
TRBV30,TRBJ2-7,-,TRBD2,CAWSVGGGVGEQYF,TGTGCCTGGAGTGTGGGCGGGGGTGTCGGCGAGCAGTACTTC
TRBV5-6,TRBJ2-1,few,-,CASSLLADTNEQFF,TGTGCCAGCAGCTTGCTAGCTGACACTAATGAGCAGTTCTTC
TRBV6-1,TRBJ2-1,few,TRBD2,CASTNRAVAGNNEQFF,TGTGCCAGCACCAATCGAGCGGTAGCGGGAAACAATGAGCAGTTCTTC
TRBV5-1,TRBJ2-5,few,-,CASYTPGAQETQYF,TGCGCCAGCTACACCCCGGGGGCCCAAGAGACCCAGTACTTC
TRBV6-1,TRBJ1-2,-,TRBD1,CASSPGGGQGNGYTF,TGTGCCAGCAGCCCGGGAGGGGGACAGGGAAATGGCTACACCTTC
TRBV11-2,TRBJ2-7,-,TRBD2,CASSSTLAGGFDEQYF,TGTGCCAGCAGCTCAACCCTAGCGGGAGGGTTCGACGAGCAGTACTTC
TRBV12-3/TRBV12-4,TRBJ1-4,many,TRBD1,CASSPHGTGGENEKLFF,TGTGCCAGCAGTCCACACGGGACAGGGGGCGAAAATGAAAAACTGTTTTTT
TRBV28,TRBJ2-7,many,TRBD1,CASSPAGTGSYEQYF,TGTGCCAGCAGTCCCGCCGGGACAGGGTCCTACGAGCAGTACTTC
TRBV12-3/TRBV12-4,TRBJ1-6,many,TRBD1,CASTLGQGNSPLHF,TGTGCCAGCACCCTCGGACAGGGAAATTCACCCCTCCACTTT
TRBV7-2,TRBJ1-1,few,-,CASSGSGTERGKAFF,TGTGCCAGCAGCGGGTCAGGGACCGAACGAGGGAAAGCTTTCTTT
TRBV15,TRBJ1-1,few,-,CATSRVGGTEAFF,TGTGCCACCAGCAGAGTTGGGGGAACTGAAGCTTTCTTT
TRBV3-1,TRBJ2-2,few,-,CASSLVSLELGELFF,TGTGCCAGCAGCCTCGTTTCACTAGAATTAGGGGAACTGTTTTTT
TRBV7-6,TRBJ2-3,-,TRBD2,CASSSSSGGLADTQYF,TGTGCCAGCAGCTCCTCTAGCGGGGGCTTGGCAGATACGCAGTATTTT
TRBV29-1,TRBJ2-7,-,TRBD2,CSVEASGRGHEQYF,TGCAGCGTTGAGGCTAGCGGGAGAGGCCACGAGCAGTACTTC
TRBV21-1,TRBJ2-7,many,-,CASSKGAQNLYEQYF,TGTGCCAGCAGCAAAGGGGCGCAGAATTTGTACGAGCAGTACTTC
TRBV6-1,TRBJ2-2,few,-,CASSEEDVGFMRTGELFF,TGTGCCAGCAGTGAAGAGGACGTGGGGTTTATGAGGACCGGGGAGCTGTTTTTT